The 13 T cell receptor beta chains below all came from one sample that was sequenced in a study of response to subunit inactivated influenza vaccine (dated by TCRdb to the late 2010s). To prepare the library, RT-PCR was applied. The sequencer was an Illumina HiSeq 2500. TCRdb applied fastp at Q25 and MiXCR to the public reads, then kept only in-frame beta chains. Every CDR3 protein is listed once, alongside the most common genes and DNA of its rows. Here the sample has roughly 630,000 distinct CDR3 sequences; 12% to 15% occur a single time. Together, the top ten hold about 7.4% of the sample. Source: PBMCs from blood, taken 14 to 15 days before vaccination. Source of these receptors: a man between 45 and 60 years old who received an inactivated influenza vaccine. Donor details come from another sample of the same person, matched by shared clones.

This clonotype was observed a few times. This chain connects TRBV27 to TRBJ1-2; TRBD1 matches at 8 bases. This CDR3 contains 14 residues. The germline V gene encodes CDR1 MNHEY and CDR2 SMNVEV (reference sequence). Unmatched junction bases numbered 9, after V lost 5 bases and J lost 7 bases. CDR3 protein: CASSPRQGRVGYTF. The DNA of the CDR3 is TGTGCCAGCAGTCCTAGACAGGGGAGGGTTGGCTACACCTTC.

V and J are TRBV7-9 and TRBJ2-7; no definite D call. The CDR3 loop spans 15 amino acids. V lost 0 bases to trimming and J lost 2 bases, with 11 bases between them. Germline CDR1 reads SEHNR; CDR2 reads FQNEAQ (reference sequence). DNA for the CDR3: TGTGCCAGCAGCTTAGCGCCTCGCAGACCCTACGAGCAGTACTTC. Translated, it gives CASSLAPRRPYEQYF.

The genes are TRBV11-1 and TRBJ1-3; 11 bases fit TRBD1. Losses at the gene ends were 2 bases for V and 0 bases for J; bases not matched to a gene: 6. Germline V lookup: CDR1 SGHAT, CDR2 FQDESV (reference sequence). The CDR3 sequence is 18 residues long. The CDR3 DNA follows: TGTGCCAGCAGCTTACCCGGACAGGGGGCAATCTCTGGAAACACCATATATTTT. Protein: CASSLPGQGAISGNTIYF.

This clonotype was seen only a few times. The chain combines TRBV12-3 or TRBV12-4 with TRBJ2-5, with TRBD2 matching over 9 bases. V shed 1 base and J 5 bases; nucleotides not matched to a gene: 8. The CDR3 sequence is 16 residues long. In DNA form, the CDR3 reads TGTGCCAGCAGTTTAGGGGTTTTGCGGGGGGGGGAGACCCAGTACTTC. Protein product: CASSLGVLRGGETQYF.

The chain couples TRBV6-1 to TRBJ1-6, with 7 bases matching TRBD1. Germline V CDR1 and CDR2: MNHNS, SASEGT. CDR3 length equals 17 residues. Trimming removed 5 bases from V and 2 bases from J; junction bases left unmatched: 9. Here the CDR3 DNA reads TGTGCCAGCAGTCTTACAGGGGTGGGGACCTATAATTCACCCCTCCACTTT. Translated: CASSLTGVGTYNSPLHF.

This clonotype was seen at least ten times. CDR3: CASSWRGQSGYTF. CDR3 nucleotides: TGTGCCAGCAGCTGGAGGGGGCAGTCTGGCTACACCTTC. The gene calls are TRBV5-6 and TRBJ1-2, with 7 bases identical to TRBD1. The V and J ends lost 3 bases and 7 bases, in that order; junction bases with no gene match: 6. The CDR3 is 13 amino acids. CDR1 and CDR2 from the germline V gene are SGHDT and YYEEEE.

This clonotype was counted a few times. V is TRBV12-3 or TRBV12-4 and J is TRBJ1-4; no clear D gene. The V and J ends lost 6 bases and 1 base respectively, with 12 bases between them. This CDR3 has 15 amino acids. CDR3 amino acids: CASRLTGETNEKLFF. In DNA form, the CDR3 reads TGTGCCAGCAGACTAACGGGAGAAACTAATGAAAAACTGTTTTTT.

The rearrangement uses TRBV29-1 and TRBJ2-1; 7 bases are shared with TRBD2. V shed 8 bases and J 5 bases; nucleotides not matched to a gene: 18. Germline loops: CDR1 SQVTM, CDR2 ANQGSEA. This CDR3 is 16 amino acids long. Here the CDR3 DNA reads TGCAGCAAGCGGGATTCGTCCCCGAAAACCCACAATGAGCAGTTCTTC. Encoded protein: CSKRDSSPKTHNEQFF.

This clonotype occurred a few times. The chain combines TRBV5-5 with TRBJ2-2, with a tentative D call TRBD1 (6 bases). V lost 4 bases, J lost 2 bases, and 15 bases lay in between. The CDR3 covers 16 residues. Germline CDR1 is SGHKS and CDR2 is YYEKEE (reference sequence). DNA of the CDR3: TGTGCCAGCAGCCTACCGGGACACCTTAACACCGGGGAGCTGTTTTTT. Translation: CASSLPGHLNTGELFF.

The chain is built from TRBV12-3 or TRBV12-4 and TRBJ2-5; D is perhaps TRBD2 (6 bases). The CDR3 extends over 16 amino acids. V lost 6 bases and J 5 bases, leaving 22 bases between the germline ends. CDR3 coding DNA: TGTGCCAGCAGCTTGGGACTTCGGGACCCGGGGGAGACCCAGTACTTC. Protein product: CASSLGLRDPGETQYF.

Ten or more counts support this clonotype. The V and J genes are TRBV9 and TRBJ2-7; 7 positions agree with TRBD1. The CDR3 contains 14 residues. Germline V gene sequence: CDR1 SGDLS, CDR2 YYNGEE. J was trimmed by 2 bases and V by 3 bases; bases with no gene match: 5. The CDR3 here is CASSERQGAYEQYF. The CDR3 nucleotides read TGTGCCAGCAGCGAACGACAGGGAGCCTACGAGCAGTACTTC.

The sample holds a few counts of this clonotype. This chain uses TRBV20-1 with TRBJ2-7; TRBD2 matches at 7 bases. The CDR3 sequence is 15 residues long. CDR1 is DFQATT and CDR2 is SNEGSKA in the germline V gene (reference sequence). V was clipped by 2 bases and J by 4 bases; unmatched bases: 11. As DNA, the CDR3 is TGCAGTGCTAGATCCAGCGGGGTGGGGATATACGAGCAGTACTTC. This codes for CSARSSGVGIYEQYF.

This clonotype occurred a few times. V usage is TRBV20-1 and J usage is TRBJ2-7; either TRBD1 or TRBD2 may fit D (5 bases each). V shed 2 bases and J shed 7 bases, with 21 bases lying between them. CDR3 length: 15 residues. The germline gives CDR1 DFQATT, CDR2 SNEGSKA (reference sequence). The CDR3 DNA follows: TGCAGTGCTAGACCTATGGGGGATGTGCTAAGGGAGCAGTACTTC. Its protein product is CSARPMGDVLREQYF.